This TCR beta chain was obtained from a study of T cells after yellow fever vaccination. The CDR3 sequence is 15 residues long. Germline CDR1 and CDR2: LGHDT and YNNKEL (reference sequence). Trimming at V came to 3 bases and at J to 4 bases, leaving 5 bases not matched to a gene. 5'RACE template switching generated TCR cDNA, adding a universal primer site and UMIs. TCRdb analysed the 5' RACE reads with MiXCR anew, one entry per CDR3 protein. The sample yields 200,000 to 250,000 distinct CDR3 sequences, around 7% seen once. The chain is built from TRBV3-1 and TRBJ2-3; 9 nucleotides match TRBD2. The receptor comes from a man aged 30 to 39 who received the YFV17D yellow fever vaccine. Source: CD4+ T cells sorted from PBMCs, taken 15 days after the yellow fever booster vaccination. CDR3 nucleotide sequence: TGTGCCAGCAGCCATGCAGGGACTAGCTCAGATACGCAGTATTTT. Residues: CASSHAGTSSDTQYF.